These T cell receptor beta chains were read from a single sample in a study of blood T cell repertoires in COVID-19. Using immunoSEQ multiplex PCR, the repertoire was profiled, and TCRdb retains in-frame clones only, with some absent. The table lists roughly 24,000 clones, 80% to 90% of them singletons. The source material was peripheral blood. All receptors derive from an older man in a cohort sampled during active COVID-19. The CDR3 runs from the conserved cysteine through the conserved F or W. Each record gives: J gene, D gene, clone size, CDR3 length, V gene, CDR3 DNA, CDR3 protein. The D gene is left open where the match is weak. Rows may omit the clone size; those that give it use once, few, many or a size class.

j_gene: TRBJ1-2
d_gene: .
abundance: .
len: 18
v_gene: TRBV6-1
CDR3nt: TGTGCCAGCAGTGAAGCGAAGGGCAGGGATTTGACTAACTATGGCTACACCTTC
CDR3aa: CASSEAKGRDLTNYGYTF

j_gene: TRBJ1-2
d_gene: TRBD1
abundance: .
len: 14
v_gene: TRBV5-5
CDR3nt: TGTGCCAGCAGCTTGGGAGACAGGGATTATGGCTACACCTTC
CDR3aa: CASSLGDRDYGYTF

j_gene: TRBJ2-1
d_gene: TRBD1
abundance: .
len: 14
v_gene: TRBV19
CDR3nt: TGTGCCAGTAAAGGGGGGACAGGGCCGGGTGAGCAGTTCTTC
CDR3aa: CASKGGTGPGEQFF

j_gene: TRBJ2-3
d_gene: .
abundance: .
len: 13
v_gene: TRBV19
CDR3nt: TGTGCCAGTAGTCTCCCCCCTAGAAATACGCAGTATTTT
CDR3aa: CASSLPPRNTQYF

j_gene: TRBJ2-1
d_gene: TRBD1
abundance: .
len: 13
v_gene: TRBV30
CDR3nt: TGTGCCTGGACCAGACAGGGGGGCGGGAGGCAGTTCTTC
CDR3aa: CAWTRQGGGRQFF

j_gene: TRBJ2-7
d_gene: TRBD2
abundance: .
len: 14
v_gene: TRBV5-6
CDR3nt: TGTGCCAGCAGCGCTAGCGGGAGAAGGCTCGAGCAGTACTTC
CDR3aa: CASSASGRRLEQYF

j_gene: TRBJ1-5
d_gene: TRBD1
abundance: .
len: 16
v_gene: TRBV27
CDR3nt: TGTGCCAGCAATTCTGGGGGGGGACAGGCGAATCAGCCCCAGCATTTT
CDR3aa: CASNSGGGQANQPQHF

j_gene: TRBJ2-3
d_gene: .
abundance: .
len: 15
v_gene: TRBV4-1
CDR3nt: TGCGCCAGCAGCCAAGAAGGTAGCCCCACAGATACGCAGTATTTT
CDR3aa: CASSQEGSPTDTQYF

j_gene: TRBJ2-1
d_gene: TRBD2
abundance: .
len: 13
v_gene: TRBV7-3
CDR3nt: TGTGCCAGCAGCTTAACTAGCGGGGGTGAGCAGTTCTTC
CDR3aa: CASSLTSGGEQFF

j_gene: TRBJ1-2
d_gene: .
abundance: .
len: 13
v_gene: TRBV7-2
CDR3nt: TGTGCCAGCAGCTTAGGTGCGAGGGTTAGCTACACCTTC
CDR3aa: CASSLGARVSYTF

j_gene: TRBJ2-3
d_gene: .
abundance: .
len: 12
v_gene: TRBV3-1/TRBV3-2
CDR3nt: TGTGCCAGCAGCCAATCCTCAGATACGCAGTATTTT
CDR3aa: CASSQSSDTQYF

j_gene: TRBJ2-7
d_gene: .
abundance: .
len: 12
v_gene: TRBV11-1
CDR3nt: TGTGCCAGCAGCCCCGACATCTACGAGCAGTACTTC
CDR3aa: CASSPDIYEQYF

j_gene: TRBJ2-7
d_gene: .
abundance: .
len: 18
v_gene: TRBV12-2
CDR3nt: TGTGCAAGTCGCCCTGGCGGGAACTTGGGCGGGAGAGAGTACGAGCAGTACTTC
CDR3aa: CASRPGGNLGGREYEQYF

j_gene: TRBJ2-6
d_gene: .
abundance: once
len: 18
v_gene: TRBV5-4
CDR3nt: TGTGCCAGCAGCTGGGCGGGGCGCCGGGGCTCTGGGGCCAACGTCCTGACTTTC
CDR3aa: CASSWAGRRGSGANVLTF

j_gene: TRBJ1-5
d_gene: .
abundance: .
len: 15
v_gene: TRBV19
CDR3nt: TGTGCCAGTAGTATAGACCAACAGCGGATAGGAGCCCAGCATTTT
CDR3aa: CASSIDQQRIGAQHF

j_gene: TRBJ1-5
d_gene: TRBD1
abundance: .
len: 16
v_gene: TRBV6-4
CDR3nt: TGTGCCAGCAGTGAAATGGTGGGACAGGGAAATCAGCCCCAGCATTTT
CDR3aa: CASSEMVGQGNQPQHF

j_gene: TRBJ2-1
d_gene: TRBD2
abundance: .
len: 16
v_gene: TRBV15
CDR3nt: TGTGCCACCAGCCAGGGACTAGCGAAATCCTACAATGAGCAGTTCTTC
CDR3aa: CATSQGLAKSYNEQFF

j_gene: TRBJ2-1
d_gene: .
abundance: .
len: 15
v_gene: TRBV19
CDR3nt: TGTGCCAGTAGTAAGCACAGGAGCTCCTACAATGAGCAGTTCTTC
CDR3aa: CASSKHRSSYNEQFF

j_gene: TRBJ2-7
d_gene: TRBD2
abundance: .
len: 16
v_gene: TRBV5-1
CDR3nt: TGCGCCAGCAGCTTGGGGGCGGGAGGCAATTCCTACGAGCAGTACTTC
CDR3aa: CASSLGAGGNSYEQYF

j_gene: TRBJ1-5
d_gene: .
abundance: once
len: 15
v_gene: TRBV6-5
CDR3nt: TGTGCCAGCAGTTCGTACAGGGCGGGCAATCAGCCCCAGCATTTT
CDR3aa: CASSSYRAGNQPQHF

j_gene: TRBJ2-4
d_gene: TRBD1
abundance: .
len: 15
v_gene: TRBV18
CDR3nt: TGTGCCAGCTCACCGGCAGGGGGAACCAAAAACATTCAGTACTTC
CDR3aa: CASSPAGGTKNIQYF

j_gene: TRBJ1-2
d_gene: .
abundance: .
len: 15
v_gene: TRBV18
CDR3nt: TGTGCCAGCTCACCACTTGGGACTGTTCGTGGTGGCTACACCTTC
CDR3aa: CASSPLGTVRGGYTF

j_gene: TRBJ2-3
d_gene: TRBD2
abundance: .
len: 18
v_gene: TRBV28
CDR3nt: TGTGCCAGCAGTTTATGGGGCGGTAGCGGGAGGGCCACAGATACGCAGTATTTT
CDR3aa: CASSLWGGSGRATDTQYF

j_gene: TRBJ2-1
d_gene: TRBD2
abundance: .
len: 16
v_gene: TRBV9
CDR3nt: TGTGCCAGCAGCTACAGAACCGGGACTAGTTACAATGAGCAGTTCTTC
CDR3aa: CASSYRTGTSYNEQFF

j_gene: TRBJ2-3
d_gene: .
abundance: .
len: 12
v_gene: TRBV12-3/TRBV12-4
CDR3nt: TGTGCCAGCAGGCGATCGCCAGATACGCAGTATTTT
CDR3aa: CASRRSPDTQYF

j_gene: TRBJ1-5
d_gene: .
abundance: .
len: 15
v_gene: TRBV27
CDR3nt: TGTGCCAGCAGTCCCCGGACAGTTAGCAATCAGCCCCAGCATTTT
CDR3aa: CASSPRTVSNQPQHF

j_gene: TRBJ2-5
d_gene: .
abundance: .
len: 13
v_gene: TRBV5-1
CDR3nt: TGCGCCAGCAGCTTGTCAGGGGAAGAGACCCAGTACTTC
CDR3aa: CASSLSGEETQYF

j_gene: TRBJ1-3
d_gene: TRBD1
abundance: few
len: 14
v_gene: TRBV7-2
CDR3nt: TGTGCCAGCAGCCCGGGACAGGCTGGAAACACCATATATTTT
CDR3aa: CASSPGQAGNTIYF

j_gene: TRBJ2-1
d_gene: .
abundance: .
len: 15
v_gene: TRBV18
CDR3nt: TGTGCCAGCTCACCCCCAGGGATTCCCTACAATGAGCAGTTCTTC
CDR3aa: CASSPPGIPYNEQFF

j_gene: TRBJ1-2
d_gene: .
abundance: .
len: 15
v_gene: TRBV10-3
CDR3nt: TGTGCCATCAGTGAGACTCGGGTGTTTAACTATGGCTACACCTTC
CDR3aa: CAISETRVFNYGYTF

j_gene: TRBJ1-5
d_gene: TRBD1
abundance: .
len: 13
v_gene: TRBV30
CDR3nt: TGTGCCTGGAGCGGGACAGCAAGGCAGCCCCAGCATTTT
CDR3aa: CAWSGTARQPQHF

j_gene: TRBJ2-7
d_gene: .
abundance: few
len: 13
v_gene: TRBV29-1
CDR3nt: TGCAGCGTTGAGAAGGGGGAAGGCTACGAGCAGTACTTC
CDR3aa: CSVEKGEGYEQYF

j_gene: TRBJ1-1
d_gene: .
abundance: .
len: 15
v_gene: TRBV7-8
CDR3nt: TGTGCCAGCAGCTTAGAGGGCAGGGCGAACACTGAAGCTTTCTTT
CDR3aa: CASSLEGRANTEAFF

j_gene: TRBJ2-1
d_gene: TRBD2
abundance: .
len: 17
v_gene: TRBV7-9
CDR3nt: TGTGCCAGCAGCTACCCAGTAGGGACTAGCGGGAGACATGAGCAGTTCTTC
CDR3aa: CASSYPVGTSGRHEQFF

j_gene: TRBJ2-7
d_gene: TRBD2
abundance: .
len: 15
v_gene: TRBV5-1
CDR3nt: TGCGCCAGCAGCTTGGTATCTAGCGGGAACTACGAGCAGTACTTC
CDR3aa: CASSLVSSGNYEQYF

j_gene: TRBJ1-3
d_gene: .
abundance: .
len: 14
v_gene: TRBV28
CDR3nt: TGTGCCAGCACCCTTCCGGGGAGGCGAAACACCATATATTTT
CDR3aa: CASTLPGRRNTIYF

j_gene: TRBJ1-6
d_gene: TRBD1
abundance: .
len: 15
v_gene: TRBV20-1
CDR3nt: TGCAGTGCTAGTGCAGGGGGCTCCTATAATTCACCCCTCCACTTT
CDR3aa: CSASAGGSYNSPLHF

j_gene: TRBJ2-3
d_gene: TRBD2
abundance: .
len: 14
v_gene: TRBV6-5
CDR3nt: TGTGCCAGCAGTTCTAGCGGGAGGGTCGATACGCAGTATTTT
CDR3aa: CASSSSGRVDTQYF

j_gene: TRBJ1-6
d_gene: .
abundance: .
len: 16
v_gene: TRBV7-9
CDR3nt: TGTGCCAGCGCCGCCTCCGGGGACACCTATAATTCACCCCTCCACTTT
CDR3aa: CASAASGDTYNSPLHF

j_gene: TRBJ2-1
d_gene: TRBD2
abundance: .
len: 16
v_gene: TRBV28
CDR3nt: TGTGCCAGCAGTTTACTAGCGGGAACCAACTACAATGAGCAGTTCTTC
CDR3aa: CASSLLAGTNYNEQFF

j_gene: TRBJ2-6
d_gene: TRBD1
abundance: once
len: 18
v_gene: TRBV19
CDR3nt: TGTGCCAGTAGTATATCGGGACAGGGGTATCCTGGGGCCAACGTCCTGACTTTC
CDR3aa: CASSISGQGYPGANVLTF

j_gene: TRBJ2-4
d_gene: TRBD2
abundance: .
len: 16
v_gene: TRBV28
CDR3nt: TGTGCCAGCAGCCGAACGGGGGAGGGCCGTGGAAACATTCAGTACTTC
CDR3aa: CASSRTGEGRGNIQYF

j_gene: TRBJ2-1
d_gene: TRBD2
abundance: .
len: 19
v_gene: TRBV4-1
CDR3nt: TGCGCCAGCAGCCAAGCGCAGGGGTGGGCTAGCGGGAGTTACAATGAGCAGTTCTTC
CDR3aa: CASSQAQGWASGSYNEQFF

j_gene: TRBJ2-1
d_gene: TRBD2
abundance: .
len: 14
v_gene: TRBV6-5
CDR3nt: TGTGCCAGCAGTTTAACGGGAGGGCCCAATGAGCAGTTCTTC
CDR3aa: CASSLTGGPNEQFF

j_gene: TRBJ2-2
d_gene: .
abundance: once
len: 16
v_gene: TRBV4-2
CDR3nt: TGTGCCAGCAGCCGCAAACAGGGTGGAGGCACCGGGGAGCTGTTTTTT
CDR3aa: CASSRKQGGGTGELFF

j_gene: TRBJ2-3
d_gene: TRBD2
abundance: .
len: 16
v_gene: TRBV7-9
CDR3nt: TGTGCCAGCAGCCTTCTAGCGGGAGGCGGCACAGATACGCAGTATTTT
CDR3aa: CASSLLAGGGTDTQYF

j_gene: TRBJ1-4
d_gene: TRBD1
abundance: .
len: 15
v_gene: TRBV5-5
CDR3nt: TGTGCCAGCAGCTTGGCCAAGGGCAGGGGGGAAAAACTGTTTTTT
CDR3aa: CASSLAKGRGEKLFF

j_gene: TRBJ1-3
d_gene: .
abundance: .
len: 16
v_gene: TRBV19
CDR3nt: TGTGCCAGTAGTAGCAGGAGGGCAGGGCACGGAAACACCATATATTTT
CDR3aa: CASSSRRAGHGNTIYF

j_gene: TRBJ2-7
d_gene: TRBD2
abundance: once
len: 16
v_gene: TRBV5-1
CDR3nt: TGCGCCAGCAGCCCCGGGACTAGCGGGAGGATAAAAGAGCAGTACTTC
CDR3aa: CASSPGTSGRIKEQYF

j_gene: TRBJ2-7
d_gene: TRBD2
abundance: .
len: 14
v_gene: TRBV10-3
CDR3nt: TGTGCCATCAGTGACGGCCCCGGGAGGGCGCGGCAGTACTTC
CDR3aa: CAISDGPGRARQYF

j_gene: TRBJ1-2
d_gene: TRBD1
abundance: .
len: 18
v_gene: TRBV9
CDR3nt: TGTGCCAGCAGCGGAACACCGGGACAGGGCCTTACTAACTATGGCTACACCTTC
CDR3aa: CASSGTPGQGLTNYGYTF

j_gene: TRBJ1-2
d_gene: TRBD1
abundance: .
len: 13
v_gene: TRBV7-2
CDR3nt: TGTGCCAGCAGCTTAGACAGGGGCTATGGCTACACCTTC
CDR3aa: CASSLDRGYGYTF

j_gene: TRBJ2-7
d_gene: .
abundance: .
len: 14
v_gene: TRBV19
CDR3nt: TGTGCCAGTAGTAGACTACCTAACTCCTACGAGCAGTACTTC
CDR3aa: CASSRLPNSYEQYF